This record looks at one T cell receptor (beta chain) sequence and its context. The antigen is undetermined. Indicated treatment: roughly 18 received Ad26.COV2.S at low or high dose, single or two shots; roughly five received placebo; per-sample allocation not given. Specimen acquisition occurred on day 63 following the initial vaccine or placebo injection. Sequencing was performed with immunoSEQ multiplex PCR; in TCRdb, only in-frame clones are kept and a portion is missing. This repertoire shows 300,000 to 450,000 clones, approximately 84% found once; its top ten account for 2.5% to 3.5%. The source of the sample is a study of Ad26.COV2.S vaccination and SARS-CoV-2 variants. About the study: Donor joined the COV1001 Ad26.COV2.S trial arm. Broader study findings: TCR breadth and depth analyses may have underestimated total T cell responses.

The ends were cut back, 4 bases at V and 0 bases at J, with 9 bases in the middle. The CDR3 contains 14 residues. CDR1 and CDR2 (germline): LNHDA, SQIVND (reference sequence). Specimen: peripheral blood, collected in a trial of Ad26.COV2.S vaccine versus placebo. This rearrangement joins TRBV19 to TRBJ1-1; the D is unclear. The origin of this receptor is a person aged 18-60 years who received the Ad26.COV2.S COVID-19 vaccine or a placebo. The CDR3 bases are TGTGCCAGTAGTACCACCGTATTGAACACTGAAGCTTTCTTT. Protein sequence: CASSTTVLNTEAFF.